This TCR beta chain is drawn from a study of CD8 T cells in Susac syndrome. About the research overall: Patients with Susac syndrome were, at the time of blood collection, therapy-naive, maintained on corticosteroids, or maintained on intravenous immunoglobulin alone.

Random hexamers served to reverse transcribe roughly 0.5 to 1 ug RNA. MiXCR, applied by TCRdb to the immunoSEQ multiplex PCR reads, yields one record per CDR3 protein. The sample gives 200,000 or so distinct CDR3 sequences, 95% of which show up once; 0.075% to 0.1% is in the top ten. The V gene's germline CDR1 is KGHDR and CDR2 SFDVKD. V lost 0 bases and J 0 bases, leaving 13 bases between the germline ends. This CDR3 spans 18 amino acids. The TCR comes from a human donor with Susac syndrome. The chain combines TRBV24-1 with TRBJ2-2; TRBD1 might be the D (5 bases). The source material was CD4+ T cells from PBMCs. CDR3 in amino acids: CATSDLPTQGANTGELFF. The CDR3 DNA reads as TGTGCCACCAGTGATTTGCCGACTCAAGGGGCGAACACCGGGGAGCTGTTTTTT.